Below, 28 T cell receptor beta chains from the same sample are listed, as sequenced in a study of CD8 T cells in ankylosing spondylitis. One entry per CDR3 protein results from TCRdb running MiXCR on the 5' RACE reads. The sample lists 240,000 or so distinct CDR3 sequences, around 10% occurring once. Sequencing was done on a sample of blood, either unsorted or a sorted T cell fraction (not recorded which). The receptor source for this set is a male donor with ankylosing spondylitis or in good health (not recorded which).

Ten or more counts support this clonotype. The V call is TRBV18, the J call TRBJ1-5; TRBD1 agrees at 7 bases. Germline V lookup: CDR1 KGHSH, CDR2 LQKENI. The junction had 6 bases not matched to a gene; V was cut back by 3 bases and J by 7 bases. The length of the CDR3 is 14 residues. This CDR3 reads CASSPDRARQPQHF. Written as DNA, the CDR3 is TGTGCCAGCTCACCCGACAGGGCTCGGCAGCCCCAGCATTTT.

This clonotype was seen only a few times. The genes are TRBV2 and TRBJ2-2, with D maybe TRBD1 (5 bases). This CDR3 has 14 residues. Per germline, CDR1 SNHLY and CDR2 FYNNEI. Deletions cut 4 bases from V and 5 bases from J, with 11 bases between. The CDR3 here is CASSGTQGTGELFF. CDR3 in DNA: TGTGCCAGCAGTGGAACGCAGGGAACCGGGGAGCTGTTTTTT. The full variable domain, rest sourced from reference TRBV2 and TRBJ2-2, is EPEVTQTPSHQVTQMGQEVILRCVPISNHLYFYWYRQILGQKVEFLVSFYNNEISEKSEIFDDQFSVERPDGSNFTLKIRSTKLEDSAMYFCASSGTQGTGELFFGEGSRLTVL.

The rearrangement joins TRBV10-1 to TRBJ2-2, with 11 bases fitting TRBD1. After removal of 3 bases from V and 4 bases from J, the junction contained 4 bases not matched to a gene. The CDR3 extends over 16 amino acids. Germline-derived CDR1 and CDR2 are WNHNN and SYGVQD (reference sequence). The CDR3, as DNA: TGCGCCAGCAGTGAAGGACAGGGGGCGGGCACCGGGGAGCTGTTTTTT. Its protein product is CASSEGQGAGTGELFF.

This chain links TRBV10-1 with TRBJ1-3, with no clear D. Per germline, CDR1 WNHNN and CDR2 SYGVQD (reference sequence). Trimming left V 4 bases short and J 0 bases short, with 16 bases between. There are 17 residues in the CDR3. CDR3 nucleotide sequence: TGCGCCAGCAGTGTAATAATGGCATATGACTCTGGAAACACCATATATTTT. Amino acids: CASSVIMAYDSGNTIYF.

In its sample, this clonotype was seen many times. The CDR3 spells CSAPHLRDTDTQYF. The CDR3 DNA sequence: TGCAGTGCTCCACATCTAAGGGACACAGATACGCAGTATTTT. The chain is built from TRBV20-1 and TRBJ2-3; D is uncertain. The V gene's germline CDR1 is DFQATT and CDR2 SNEGSKA (reference sequence). This CDR3 has 14 amino acids. V lost 5 bases, J lost 2 bases, and 14 bases lay in between.

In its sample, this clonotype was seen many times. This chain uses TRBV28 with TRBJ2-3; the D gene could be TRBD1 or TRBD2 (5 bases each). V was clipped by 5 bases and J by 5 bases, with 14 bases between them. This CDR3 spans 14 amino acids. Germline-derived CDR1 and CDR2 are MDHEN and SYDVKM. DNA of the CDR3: TGTGCCAGCAGTCTCTCGGGACCAGTAGATACGCAGTATTTT. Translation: CASSLSGPVDTQYF. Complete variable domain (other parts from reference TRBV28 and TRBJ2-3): DVKVTQSSRYLVKRTGEKVFLECVQDMDHENMFWYRQDPGLGLRLIYFSYDVKMKEKGDIPEGYSVSREKKERFSLILESASTNQTSMYLCASSLSGPVDTQYFGPGTRLTVL.

The CDR3 is CASSLDDSSVADTQYF. The CDR3 bases are TGTGCCAGCAGCTTAGATGACTCGTCGGTCGCAGATACGCAGTATTTT. The V gene is TRBV7-9, the J gene TRBJ2-3, with D unresolved. Germline V CDR1 and CDR2: SEHNR, FQNEAQ (reference sequence). The CDR3 loop spans 16 amino acids. The V and J ends lost 1 base and 4 bases respectively, with 15 bases between them. Full variable domain (remainder filled in from reference TRBV7-9 and TRBJ2-3): DTGVSQNPRHKITKRGQNVTFRCDPISEHNRLYWYRQTLGQGPEFLTYFQNEAQLEKSRLLSDRFSAERPKGSFSTLEIQRTEQGDSAMYLCASSLDDSSVADTQYFGPGTRLTVL.

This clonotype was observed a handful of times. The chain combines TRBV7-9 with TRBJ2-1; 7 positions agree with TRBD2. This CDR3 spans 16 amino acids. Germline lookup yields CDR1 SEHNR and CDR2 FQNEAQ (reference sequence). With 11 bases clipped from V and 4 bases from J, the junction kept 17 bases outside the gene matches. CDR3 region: CASTPGQGGPYNEQFF. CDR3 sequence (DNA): TGTGCCTCGACACCGGGCCAGGGAGGGCCTTACAATGAGCAGTTCTTC.

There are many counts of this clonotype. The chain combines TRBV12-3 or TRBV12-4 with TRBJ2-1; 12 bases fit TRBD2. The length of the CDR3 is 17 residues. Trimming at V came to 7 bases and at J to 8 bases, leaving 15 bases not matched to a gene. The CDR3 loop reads CASNSRFGLAGRDEQFF. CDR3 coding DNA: TGTGCCAGCAATTCCCGTTTCGGACTAGCGGGAAGAGATGAGCAGTTCTTC.

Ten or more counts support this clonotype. CDR3 bases: TGTGCCAGCAGTGCCCCTGGGGTGAACACTGAAGCTTTCTTT. This encodes CASSAPGVNTEAFF. The chain couples TRBV6-6 to TRBJ1-1, with D hard to call. Germline CDR1 and CDR2: MNHNY and SVGAGI (reference sequence). Trimming stripped 5 bases from V and 0 bases from J, with 10 bases between. This CDR3 is built from 14 residues.

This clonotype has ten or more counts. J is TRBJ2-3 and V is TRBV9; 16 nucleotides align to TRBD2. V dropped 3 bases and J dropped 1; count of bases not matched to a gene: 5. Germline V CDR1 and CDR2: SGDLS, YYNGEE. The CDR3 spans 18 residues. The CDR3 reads CASSAGTSGGAGTDTQYF. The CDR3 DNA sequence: TGTGCCAGCAGCGCCGGGACTAGCGGGGGGGCAGGCACAGATACGCAGTATTTT.

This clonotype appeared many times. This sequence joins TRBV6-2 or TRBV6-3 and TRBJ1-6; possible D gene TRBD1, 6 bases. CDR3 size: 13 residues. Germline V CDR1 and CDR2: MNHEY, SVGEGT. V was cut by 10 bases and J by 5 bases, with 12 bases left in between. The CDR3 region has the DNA TGTGCCACTTCGCCAGGGGATAATTCACCCCTCCACTTT. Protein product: CATSPGDNSPLHF.

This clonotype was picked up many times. The CDR3 bases are TGCAGTGCCACCGGGACAAGTGAGAAGACCCAGTACTTC. Residues: CSATGTSEKTQYF. V and J are TRBV20-1 and TRBJ2-5; weak D call: TRBD1 (6 bases). The CDR3 is 13 amino acids. Trimming removed 6 bases from V and 6 bases from J, with 17 bases in between. Looked up from germline, CDR1 is DFQATT and CDR2 is SNEGSKA (reference sequence).

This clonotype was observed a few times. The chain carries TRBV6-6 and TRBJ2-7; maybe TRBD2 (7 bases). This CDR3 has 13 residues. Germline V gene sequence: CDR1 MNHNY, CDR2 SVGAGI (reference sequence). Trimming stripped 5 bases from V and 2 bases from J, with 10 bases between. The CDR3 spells CASSGGATYEQYF. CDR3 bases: TGTGCCAGCAGTGGGGGGGCGACCTACGAGCAGTACTTC.

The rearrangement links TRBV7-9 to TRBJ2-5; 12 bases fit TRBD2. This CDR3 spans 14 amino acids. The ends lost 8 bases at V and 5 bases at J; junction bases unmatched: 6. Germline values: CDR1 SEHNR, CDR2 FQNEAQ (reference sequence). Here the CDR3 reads CASGWTSGVETQYF. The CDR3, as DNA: TGTGCCAGCGGTTGGACTAGCGGGGTGGAGACCCAGTACTTC.

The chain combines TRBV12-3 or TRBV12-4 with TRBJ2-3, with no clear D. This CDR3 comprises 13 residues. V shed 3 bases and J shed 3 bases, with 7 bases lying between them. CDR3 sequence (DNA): TGTGCCAGCAGTTTTCTGAGTACAGATACGCAGTATTTT. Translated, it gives CASSFLSTDTQYF.

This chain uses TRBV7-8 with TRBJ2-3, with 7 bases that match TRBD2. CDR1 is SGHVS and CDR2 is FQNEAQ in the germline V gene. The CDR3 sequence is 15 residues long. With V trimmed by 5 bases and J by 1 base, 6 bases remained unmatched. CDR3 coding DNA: TGTGCCAGCAGCCCCGGGGCGGGAGGCACAGATACGCAGTATTTT. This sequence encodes CASSPGAGGTDTQYF.

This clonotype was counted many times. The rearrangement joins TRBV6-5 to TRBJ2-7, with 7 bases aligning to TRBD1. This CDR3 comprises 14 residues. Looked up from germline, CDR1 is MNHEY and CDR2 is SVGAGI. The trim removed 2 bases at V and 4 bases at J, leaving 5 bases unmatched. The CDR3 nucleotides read TGTGCCAGCAGTTACAACGAGGGGGCTTACGAGCAGTACTTC. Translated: CASSYNEGAYEQYF.

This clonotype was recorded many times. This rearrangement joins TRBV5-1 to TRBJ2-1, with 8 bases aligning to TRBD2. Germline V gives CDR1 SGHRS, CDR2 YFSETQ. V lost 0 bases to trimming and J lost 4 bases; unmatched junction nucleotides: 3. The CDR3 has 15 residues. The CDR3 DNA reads TGCGCCAGCAGCTTGGTACTAGCGGATTACAATGAGCAGTTCTTC. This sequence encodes CASSLVLADYNEQFF.

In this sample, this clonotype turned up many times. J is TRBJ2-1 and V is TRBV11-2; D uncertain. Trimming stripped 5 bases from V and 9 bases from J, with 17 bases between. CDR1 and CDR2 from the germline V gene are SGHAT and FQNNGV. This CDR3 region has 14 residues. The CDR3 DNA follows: TGTGCCAGCAGCGGAAACCCCGGTTTGGTTGAGCAGTTCTTC. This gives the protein CASSGNPGLVEQFF.

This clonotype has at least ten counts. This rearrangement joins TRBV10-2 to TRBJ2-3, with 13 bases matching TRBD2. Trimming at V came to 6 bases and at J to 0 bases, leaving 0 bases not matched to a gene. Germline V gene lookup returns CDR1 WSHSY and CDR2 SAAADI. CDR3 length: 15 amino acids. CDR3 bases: TGCGCCAGCAGACTAGCGGGGGGGAGCACAGATACGCAGTATTTT. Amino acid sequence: CASRLAGGSTDTQYF.

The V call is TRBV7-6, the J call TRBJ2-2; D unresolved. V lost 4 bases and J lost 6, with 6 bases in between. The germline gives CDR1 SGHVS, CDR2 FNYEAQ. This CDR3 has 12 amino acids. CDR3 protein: CASSYFSGELFF. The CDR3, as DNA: TGTGCCAGCAGCTATTTTTCCGGGGAGCTGTTTTTT. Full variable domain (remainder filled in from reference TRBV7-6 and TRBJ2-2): GAGVSQSPRYKVTKRGQDVALRCDPISGHVSLYWYRQALGQGPEFLTYFNYEAQQDKSGLPNDRFSAERPEGSISTLTIQRTEQRDSAMYRCASSYFSGELFFGEGSRLTVL.

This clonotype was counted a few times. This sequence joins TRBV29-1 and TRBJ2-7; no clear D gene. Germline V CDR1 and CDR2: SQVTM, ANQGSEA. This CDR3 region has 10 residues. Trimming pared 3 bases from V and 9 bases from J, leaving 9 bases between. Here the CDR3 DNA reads TGCAGCGTTGATTCTGGCGGGCAGTACTTC. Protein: CSVDSGGQYF.

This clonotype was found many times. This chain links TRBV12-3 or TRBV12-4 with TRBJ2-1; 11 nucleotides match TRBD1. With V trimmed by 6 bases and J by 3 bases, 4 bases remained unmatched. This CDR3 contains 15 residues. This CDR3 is CASSTGTGGYNEQFF. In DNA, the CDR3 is TGTGCCAGCAGCACGGGGACAGGGGGCTACAATGAGCAGTTCTTC.

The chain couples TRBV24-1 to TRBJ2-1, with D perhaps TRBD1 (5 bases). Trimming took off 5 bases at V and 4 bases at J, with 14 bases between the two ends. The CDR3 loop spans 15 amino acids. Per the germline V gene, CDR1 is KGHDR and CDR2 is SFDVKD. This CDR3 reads CATSGGAPRYNEQFF. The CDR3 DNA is TGTGCCACCAGTGGTGGGGCACCCAGGTACAATGAGCAGTTCTTC.

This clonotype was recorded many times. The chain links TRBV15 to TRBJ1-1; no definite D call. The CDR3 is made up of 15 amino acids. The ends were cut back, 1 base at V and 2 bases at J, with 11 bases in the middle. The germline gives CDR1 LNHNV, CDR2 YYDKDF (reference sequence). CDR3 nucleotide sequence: TGTGCCACCAGCAGAGTTTTGGATGGAAACACTGAAGCTTTCTTT. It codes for CATSRVLDGNTEAFF.

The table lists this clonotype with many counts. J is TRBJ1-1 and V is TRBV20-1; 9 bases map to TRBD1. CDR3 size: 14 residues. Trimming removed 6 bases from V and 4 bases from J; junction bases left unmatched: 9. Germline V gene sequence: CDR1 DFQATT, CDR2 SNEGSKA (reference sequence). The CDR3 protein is CSARRTGDGTEAFF. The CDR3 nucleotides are TGCAGTGCCCGTAGGACAGGGGATGGCACTGAAGCTTTCTTT.

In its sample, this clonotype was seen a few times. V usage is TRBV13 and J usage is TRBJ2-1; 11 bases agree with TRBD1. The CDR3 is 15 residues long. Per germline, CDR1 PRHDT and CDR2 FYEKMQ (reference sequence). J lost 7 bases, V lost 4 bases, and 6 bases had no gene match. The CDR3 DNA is TGTGCCAGCAGCTCGGGACAGGGGGAAAGGAATGAGCAGTTCTTC. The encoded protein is CASSSGQGERNEQFF.